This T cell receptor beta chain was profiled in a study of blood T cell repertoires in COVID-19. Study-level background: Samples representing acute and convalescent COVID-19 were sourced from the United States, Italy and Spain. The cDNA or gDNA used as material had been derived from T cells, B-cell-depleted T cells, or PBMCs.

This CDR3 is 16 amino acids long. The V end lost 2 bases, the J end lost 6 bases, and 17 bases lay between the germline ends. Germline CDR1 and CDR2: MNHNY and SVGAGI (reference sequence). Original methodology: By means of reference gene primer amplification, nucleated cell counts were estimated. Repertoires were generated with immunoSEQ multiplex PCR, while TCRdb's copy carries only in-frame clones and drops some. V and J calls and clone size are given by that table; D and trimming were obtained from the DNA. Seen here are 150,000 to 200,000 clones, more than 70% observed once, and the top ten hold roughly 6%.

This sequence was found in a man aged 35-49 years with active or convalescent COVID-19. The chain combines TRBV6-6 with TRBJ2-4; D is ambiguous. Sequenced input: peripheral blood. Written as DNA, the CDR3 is TGTGCCAGCAGTTACCCGGTCCAGGCCGGCTTAAACATTCAGTACTTC. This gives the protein CASSYPVQAGLNIQYF.